This entry lists 20 T cell receptor beta chains sequenced from one sample in a study of blood T cell repertoires in COVID-19. Sequencing was performed with immunoSEQ multiplex PCR; in TCRdb, only in-frame clones are kept and a portion is missing. The sample includes about 220,000 clones, 85% of them seen just once. The specimen sequenced was peripheral blood. The source is a woman aged 70 to 79 with COVID-19, enrolled during active disease.

The chain uses TRBV5-1 and TRBJ1-2, with D possibly being TRBD1 (5 bases). CDR3 length: 16 residues. V dropped 1 base and J dropped 6 bases, with 19 bases sitting between them. CDR1 and CDR2 from the germline V gene are SGHRS and YFSETQ. In DNA, the CDR3 is TGCGCCAGCAGCTTGATGGGTATCAGGGAAGAGAATGGCTACACCTTC. Protein: CASSLMGIREENGYTF.

The V call is TRBV7-3, the J call TRBJ1-1, with 8 bases matching TRBD1. With V trimmed by 2 bases and J by 5 bases, 10 bases remained unmatched. The germline CDR1 and CDR2 sequences are SGHTA and FQGTGA. The CDR3 runs 16 residues. In DNA form, the CDR3 reads TGTGCCAGCAGCTTATTCAGTCAGGGGGCTGGGACTGAAGCTTTCTTT. The encoded protein is CASSLFSQGAGTEAFF.

This chain uses TRBV5-1 with TRBJ1-2, with D possibly TRBD1 on 5 matching bases. V lost 0 bases to trimming and J lost 6 bases, with 15 bases between them. The CDR3 contains 15 residues. Germline CDR1 is SGHRS and CDR2 is YFSETQ. The CDR3 DNA reads as TGCGCCAGCAGCTTGGCCGACGGGGGGAGAGATGGCTACACCTTC. It codes for CASSLADGGRDGYTF. The full variable domain, completed using reference TRBV5-1 and TRBJ1-2, is KAGVTQTPRYLIKTRGQQVTLSCSPISGHRSVSWYQQTPGQGLQFLFEYFSETQRNKGNFPGRFSGRQFSNSRSEMNVSTLELGDSALYLCASSLADGGRDGYTFGSGTRLTVV.

This clone was observed a handful of times. This rearrangement joins TRBV4-3 to TRBJ2-5; 10 positions match TRBD1. V lost 0 bases, J lost 5 bases, and 6 bases stayed unmatched. The length of the CDR3 is 16 residues. Germline CDR1 and CDR2: LGHNA and YSLEER. CDR3 in amino acids: CASSQDRTGGHETQYF. CDR3 nucleotides: TGCGCCAGCAGCCAAGATCGGACAGGGGGTCACGAGACCCAGTACTTC.

The V call is TRBV6-1, the J call TRBJ2-3, with 8 bases fitting TRBD2. Losses at the gene ends were 2 bases for V and 0 bases for J; bases not matched to a gene: 4. CDR1 is MNHNS and CDR2 is SASEGT in the germline V gene. This CDR3 is built from 16 residues. The CDR3 coding sequence is TGTGCCAGCAGTGAACGCGGGGGGCGAAGCACAGATACGCAGTATTTT. It codes for CASSERGGRSTDTQYF.

Here the CDR3 reads CASSVISGDYNEQFF. CDR3 DNA: TGCGCCAGCAGCGTGATTAGCGGGGACTACAATGAGCAGTTCTTC. The chain joins TRBV5-1 to TRBJ2-1, with TRBD2 matching 8 bases. CDR3 length equals 15 residues. Unmatched junction bases numbered 6, after V lost 4 bases and J lost 3 bases. CDR1 and CDR2 from the germline V gene are SGHRS and YFSETQ.

The J gene is TRBJ1-1, the V gene TRBV3-1 (or the pseudogene TRBV3-2), with a weak D call TRBD1 (5 bases). Trimming took 6 bases from V and 5 from J, leaving 16 bases between them. Germline assignment: CDR1 LGHDT and CDR2 YNNKEL (reference sequence). The CDR3 consists of 14 residues. This CDR3 is CASRTVPGDTEAFF. CDR3 DNA: TGTGCCAGCAGAACGGTCCCGGGGGATACTGAAGCTTTCTTT.

This rearrangement joins TRBV29-1 to TRBJ2-3; D uncertain. V gave up 4 bases and J gave up 2 bases, with 10 bases separating them. The CDR3 is made up of 13 amino acids. The germline CDR1 and CDR2 sequences are SQVTM and ANQGSEA. CDR3 loop: CSVVRYPTDTQYF. Written as DNA, the CDR3 is TGCAGCGTTGTTCGGTATCCCACAGATACGCAGTATTTT.

The chain uses TRBV7-3 and TRBJ1-1; the D gene is possibly TRBD1 (6 bases). Deletions cut 1 base from V and 5 bases from J, with 8 bases between. Germline lookup yields CDR1 SGHTA and CDR2 FQGTGA. The CDR3 is 13 residues long. The CDR3 reads CASSLNRVTEAFF. The CDR3 bases are TGTGCCAGCAGCTTAAACAGGGTTACTGAAGCTTTCTTT.

The chain is built from TRBV6-5 and TRBJ2-7; possible D gene TRBD1, 5 bases. The CDR3 covers 12 residues. The V end was cut by 8 bases, the J end by 1 base, with 9 bases between. Germline V lookup: CDR1 MNHEY, CDR2 SVGAGI. The DNA of the CDR3 is TGTGCCAGCCGACAGAATTCCTACGAGCAGTACTTC. The encoded protein is CASRQNSYEQYF.

The gene calls are TRBV11-3 and TRBJ2-5; TRBD2 matches at 11 bases. The junction had 5 bases not matched to a gene; V was cut back by 1 base and J by 1 base. CDR3 size: 17 residues. CDR1 SGHNT and CDR2 YENEEA come from the germline V gene. The chain's CDR3 is CASSLGGLAASQETQYF. The DNA for the CDR3 is TGTGCCAGCAGCTTAGGGGGACTAGCGGCCAGCCAAGAGACCCAGTACTTC.

This clone was detected only a few times. The V call is TRBV2, the J call TRBJ2-3, with D perhaps matching TRBD2 (7 bases). There are 15 residues in the CDR3. The germline V gene has CDR1 SNHLY and CDR2 FYNNEI. With 4 bases removed from V and 4 bases from J, the gap between germline ends came to 15 bases. The CDR3, as DNA: TGTGCCAGCAGTGGGTTCGGAGGGGGGGCAGATACGCAGTATTTT. Residues: CASSGFGGGADTQYF.

The rearrangement uses TRBV4-3 and TRBJ1-2, with 8 bases matching TRBD1. The CDR3 loop spans 18 amino acids. Looked up from germline, CDR1 is LGHNA and CDR2 is YSLEER. The junction had 13 bases not matched to a gene; V was cut back by 0 bases and J by 4 bases. CDR3 in amino acids: CASSQDGFGQGGPYGYTF. The CDR3 bases are TGCGCCAGCAGCCAAGATGGTTTCGGACAGGGAGGGCCCTATGGCTACACCTTC.

This clone was detected only a few times. V is TRBV4-2 and J is TRBJ1-2; D is unclear. Germline-derived CDR1 and CDR2 are LGHNA and YNFKEQ. Trimming removed 1 base from V and 5 bases from J, with 14 bases in between. The CDR3 runs to 15 residues. The CDR3 spells CASSQGEGTQYGYTF. CDR3 sequence (DNA): TGTGCCAGCAGCCAAGGTGAAGGAACACAGTATGGCTACACCTTC.

V is TRBV5-8 and J is TRBJ2-7, with D hard to call. The CDR3 is 15 amino acids. Trimming removed 4 bases from V and 0 bases from J, with 14 bases in between. Per germline, CDR1 SGHTS and CDR2 YDEGEE. CDR3 region: CASSRTAELSYEQYF. CDR3 sequence (DNA): TGTGCCAGCAGCCGCACGGCGGAACTCTCCTACGAGCAGTACTTC.

The V and J genes are TRBV5-1 and TRBJ2-3; 7 nucleotides match TRBD1. The J segment lost 2 bases and the V segment lost 0 bases, leaving 6 bases of the junction unmatched. Germline V lookup: CDR1 SGHRS, CDR2 YFSETQ. This CDR3 contains 16 residues. The CDR3 protein is CASSLAGDRPTDTQYF. The DNA of the CDR3 is TGCGCCAGCAGCTTGGCCGGGGACAGACCCACAGATACGCAGTATTTT.

The chain couples TRBV27 to TRBJ1-6; D is ambiguous. Germline CDR1 and CDR2: MNHEY and SMNVEV (reference sequence). The germline V and J ends were trimmed by 5 bases and 0 bases, with 11 bases remaining between them. This CDR3 spans 16 amino acids. This CDR3 is CASSQLLSSYNSPLHF. CDR3 nucleotides: TGTGCCAGCAGTCAACTTCTTAGCTCCTATAATTCACCCCTCCACTTT.

V gene TRBV20-1 combines with J gene TRBJ2-7, with 15 bases matching TRBD2. The CDR3 is 17 amino acids. The trim removed 3 bases at V and 2 bases at J, leaving 8 bases unmatched. In germline, CDR1 is DFQATT, CDR2 SNEGSKA (reference sequence). The DNA of the CDR3 is TGCAGTGCTAGTTTTGGACTAGCGGGAGGGTTACCCTACGAGCAGTACTTC. This codes for CSASFGLAGGLPYEQYF.

V and J are TRBV7-3 and TRBJ2-3; 9 bases are shared with TRBD1. CDR3 length: 15 residues. CDR1 SGHTA and CDR2 FQGTGA come from the germline V gene. Losses at the gene ends were 1 base for V and 6 bases for J; bases not matched to a gene: 5. The DNA for the CDR3 is TGTGCCAGCAGCTTAATGGGACAGGGAGGGGATACGCAGTATTTT. It codes for CASSLMGQGGDTQYF.

The V gene is TRBV11-2, the J gene TRBJ1-4; D gene ambiguous. There are 15 residues in the CDR3. V lost 2 bases, J lost 0 bases, and 7 bases lay in between. The germline CDR1 and CDR2 sequences are SGHAT and FQNNGV. In DNA, the CDR3 is TGTGCCAGCAGCTTAAGACTTGCAACTAATGAAAAACTGTTTTTT. The encoded protein is CASSLRLATNEKLFF.